A single TCR beta chain is shown here with its context. This sample was taken from a study of T-cell memory formation after mild COVID-19. CDR1 and CDR2 (germline): MNHEY, SVGAGI. The CDR3 has 14 residues. The V gene lost 8 bases and the J gene lost 2 bases, with 16 bases spanning the gap. TCRdb ran MiXCR on the 5' RACE reads and lists one entry per CDR3 protein. The sample contains 250,000 to 350,000 distinct CDR3 sequences, approximately 16% of which appear only once. This sequence joins TRBV6-5 and TRBJ2-7, with a possible D match to TRBD1 (5 bases). The receptor comes from a man aged 18 to 35 who had mild COVID-19 (a few samples of this study predate the infection). Cell type and time point are not known. Sequencing was carried out using PBMCs or a T cell subset sorted from them (not recorded which). The CDR3 protein is CASHRFGSTYEQYF. The CDR3 DNA sequence: TGTGCCAGCCACAGGTTCGGAAGTACCTACGAGCAGTACTTC.